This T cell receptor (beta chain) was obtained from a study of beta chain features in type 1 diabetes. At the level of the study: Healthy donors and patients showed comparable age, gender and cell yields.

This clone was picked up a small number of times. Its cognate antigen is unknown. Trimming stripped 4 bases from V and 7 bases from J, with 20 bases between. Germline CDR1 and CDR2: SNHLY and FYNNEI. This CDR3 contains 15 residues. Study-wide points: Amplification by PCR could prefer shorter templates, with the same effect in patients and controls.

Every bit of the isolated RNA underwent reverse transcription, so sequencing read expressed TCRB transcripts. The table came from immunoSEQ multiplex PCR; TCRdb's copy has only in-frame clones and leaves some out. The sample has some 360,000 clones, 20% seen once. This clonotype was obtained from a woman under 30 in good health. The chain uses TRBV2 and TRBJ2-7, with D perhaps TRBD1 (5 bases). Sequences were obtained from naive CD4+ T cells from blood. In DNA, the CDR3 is TGTGCCAGCAGTGTCCATCAGGTTAGGGGTGGTGAGCAGTACTTC. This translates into CASSVHQVRGGEQYF.